One T cell receptor beta chain is described in this entry. Its specificity is unknown. Deletions cut 0 bases from V and 5 bases from J, with 20 bases between. Per germline, CDR1 LGHNA and CDR2 YNFKEQ. The CDR3 contains 18 residues. The entry originates in a study of cytomegalovirus exposure and HLA in healthy donors. Primers for the PCR totalled 60 Vbeta and 13 Jbeta. Clones were read by immunoSEQ multiplex PCR, and TCRdb kept only the in-frame ones, dropping some. Its clone listing holds 50,000 to 80,000 clones. General study points: An analysis was carried out at a later point. It showed that HLA-associated TCR beta chains were more clonally expanded than equally common non-associated chains.

This clonotype was sampled from a woman in her late teens or twenties in good health and CMV-seronegative. The sample was PBMCs. This chain links TRBV4-2 with TRBJ2-1, with TRBD2 as a possible D gene (6 bases). The CDR3 reads CASSQEGLTGRGDNEQFF. CDR3 coding DNA: TGTGCCAGCAGCCAAGAAGGGCTTACGGGGCGGGGCGACAATGAGCAGTTCTTC.